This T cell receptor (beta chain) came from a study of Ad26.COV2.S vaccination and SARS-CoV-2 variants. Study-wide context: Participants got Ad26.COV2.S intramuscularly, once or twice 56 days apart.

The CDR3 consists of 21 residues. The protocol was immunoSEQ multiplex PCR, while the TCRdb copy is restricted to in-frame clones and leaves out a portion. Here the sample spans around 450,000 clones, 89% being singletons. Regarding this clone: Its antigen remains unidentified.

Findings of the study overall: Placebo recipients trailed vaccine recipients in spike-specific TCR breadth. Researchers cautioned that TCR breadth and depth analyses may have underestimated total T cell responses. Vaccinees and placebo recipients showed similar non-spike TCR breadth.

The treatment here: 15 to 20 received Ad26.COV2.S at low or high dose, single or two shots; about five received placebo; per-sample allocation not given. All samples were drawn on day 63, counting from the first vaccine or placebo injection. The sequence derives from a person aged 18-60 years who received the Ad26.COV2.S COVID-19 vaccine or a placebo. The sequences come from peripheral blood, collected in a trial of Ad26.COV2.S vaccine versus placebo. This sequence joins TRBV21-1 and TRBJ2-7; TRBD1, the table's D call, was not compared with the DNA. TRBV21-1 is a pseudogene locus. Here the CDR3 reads CASSKIDAWGSDPKVRHEQYF. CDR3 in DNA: TGTGCCAGCAGCAAAATAGATGCATGGGGCTCGGACCCCAAAGTTCGCCACGAGCAGTACTTC.